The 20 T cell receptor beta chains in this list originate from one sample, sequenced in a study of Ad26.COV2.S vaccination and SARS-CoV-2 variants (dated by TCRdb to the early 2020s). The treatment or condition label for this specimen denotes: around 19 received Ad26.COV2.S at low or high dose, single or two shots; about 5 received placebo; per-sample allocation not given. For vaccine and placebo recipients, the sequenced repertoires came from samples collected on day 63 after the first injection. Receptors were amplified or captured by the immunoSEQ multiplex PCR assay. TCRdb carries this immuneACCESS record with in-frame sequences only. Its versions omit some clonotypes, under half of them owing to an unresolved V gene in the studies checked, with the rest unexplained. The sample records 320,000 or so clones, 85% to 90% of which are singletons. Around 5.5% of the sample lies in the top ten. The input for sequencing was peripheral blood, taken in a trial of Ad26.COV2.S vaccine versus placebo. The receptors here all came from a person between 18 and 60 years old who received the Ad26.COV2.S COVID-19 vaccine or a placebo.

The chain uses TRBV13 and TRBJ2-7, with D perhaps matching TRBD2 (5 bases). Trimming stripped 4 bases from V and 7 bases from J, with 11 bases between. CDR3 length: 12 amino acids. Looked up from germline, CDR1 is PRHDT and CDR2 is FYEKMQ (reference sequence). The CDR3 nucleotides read TGTGCCAGCAGCTCCCTTGGGAGAGAGCAGTACGTC. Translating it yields CASSSLGREQYV.

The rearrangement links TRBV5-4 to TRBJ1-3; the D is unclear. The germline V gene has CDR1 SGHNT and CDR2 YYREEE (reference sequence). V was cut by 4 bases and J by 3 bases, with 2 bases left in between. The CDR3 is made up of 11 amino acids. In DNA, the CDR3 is TGTGCCAGCAGCCGTGGAAACACCATATATTTT. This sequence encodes CASSRGNTIYF.

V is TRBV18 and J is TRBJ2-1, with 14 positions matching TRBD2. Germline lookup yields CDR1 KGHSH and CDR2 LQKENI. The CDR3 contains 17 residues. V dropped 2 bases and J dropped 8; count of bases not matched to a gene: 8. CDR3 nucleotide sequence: TGTGCCAGCTCACCAAGGACTAGCGGGGGGCCCCACTATGAGCAGTTCTTC. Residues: CASSPRTSGGPHYEQFF.

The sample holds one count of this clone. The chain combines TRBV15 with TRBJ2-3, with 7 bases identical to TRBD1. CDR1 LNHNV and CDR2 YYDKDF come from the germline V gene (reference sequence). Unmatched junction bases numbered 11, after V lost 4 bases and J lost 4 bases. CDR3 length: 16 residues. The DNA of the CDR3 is TGTGCCACCAGCATTTACAGGGGAATGAGGGCAGATACGCAGTATTTT. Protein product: CATSIYRGMRADTQYF.

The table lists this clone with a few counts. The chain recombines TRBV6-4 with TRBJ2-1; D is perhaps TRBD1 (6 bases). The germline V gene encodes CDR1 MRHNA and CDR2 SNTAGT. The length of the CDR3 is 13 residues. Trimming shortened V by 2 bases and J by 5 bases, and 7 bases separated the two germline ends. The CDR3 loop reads CASSDRDNNEQFF. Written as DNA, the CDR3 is TGTGCCAGCAGTGACCGGGACAACAATGAGCAGTTCTTC.

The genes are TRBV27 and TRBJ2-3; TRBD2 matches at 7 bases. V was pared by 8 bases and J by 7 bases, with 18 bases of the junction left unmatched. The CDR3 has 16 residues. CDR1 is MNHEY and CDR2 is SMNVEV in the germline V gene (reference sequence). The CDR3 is CASRLRPAGAFHTQYF. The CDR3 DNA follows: TGTGCCAGCCGATTGAGGCCCGCGGGAGCTTTTCATACGCAGTATTTT.

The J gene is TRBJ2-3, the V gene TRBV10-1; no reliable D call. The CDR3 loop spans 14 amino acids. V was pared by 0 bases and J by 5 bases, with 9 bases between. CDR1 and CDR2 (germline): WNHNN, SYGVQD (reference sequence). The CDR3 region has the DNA TGCGCCAGCAGTGAGTCAGGCGGTCAAGATACGCAGTATTTT. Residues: CASSESGGQDTQYF.

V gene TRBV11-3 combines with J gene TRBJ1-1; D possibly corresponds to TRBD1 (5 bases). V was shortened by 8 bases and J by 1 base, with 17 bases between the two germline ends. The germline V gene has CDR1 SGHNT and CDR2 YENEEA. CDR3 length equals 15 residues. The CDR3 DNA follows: TGTGCCAGCGCCCCGGGGGGACGGACGAACACTGAAGCTTTCTTT. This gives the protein CASAPGGRTNTEAFF.

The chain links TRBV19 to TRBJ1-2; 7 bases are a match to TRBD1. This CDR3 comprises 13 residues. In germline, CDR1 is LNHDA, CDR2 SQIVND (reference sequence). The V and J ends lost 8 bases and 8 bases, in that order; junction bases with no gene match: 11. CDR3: CASGTGVMRGYTF. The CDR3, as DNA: TGTGCCAGTGGAACAGGGGTGATGCGGGGCTACACCTTC.

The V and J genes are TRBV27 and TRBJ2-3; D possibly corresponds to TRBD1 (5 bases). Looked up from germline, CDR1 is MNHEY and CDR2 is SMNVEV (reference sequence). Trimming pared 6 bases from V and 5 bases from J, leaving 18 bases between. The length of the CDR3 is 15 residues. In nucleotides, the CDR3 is TGTGCCAGCAGGGACCGCGCAACAGGCCGAGATACGCAGTATTTT. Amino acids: CASRDRATGRDTQYF.

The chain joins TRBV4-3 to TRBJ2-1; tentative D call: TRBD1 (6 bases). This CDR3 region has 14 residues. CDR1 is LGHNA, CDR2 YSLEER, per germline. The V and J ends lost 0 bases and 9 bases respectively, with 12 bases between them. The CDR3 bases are TGCGCCAGCAGCCAAGAGGGACAAGAAGGTGAGCAGTTCTTC. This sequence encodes CASSQEGQEGEQFF.

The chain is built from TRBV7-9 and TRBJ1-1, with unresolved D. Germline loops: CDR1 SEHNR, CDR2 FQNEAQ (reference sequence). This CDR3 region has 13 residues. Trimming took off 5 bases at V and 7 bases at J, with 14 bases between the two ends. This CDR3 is CASSPRFRNEAFF. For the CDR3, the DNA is TGTGCCAGCAGCCCGAGATTTAGGAATGAAGCTTTCTTT.

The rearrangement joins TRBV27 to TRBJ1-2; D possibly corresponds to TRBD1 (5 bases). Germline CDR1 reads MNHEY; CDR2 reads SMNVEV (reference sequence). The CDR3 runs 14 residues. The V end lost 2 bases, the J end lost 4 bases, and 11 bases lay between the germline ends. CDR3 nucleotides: TGTGCCAGCAGTTTACAGGCAGGGCCCTATGGCTACACCTTC. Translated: CASSLQAGPYGYTF.

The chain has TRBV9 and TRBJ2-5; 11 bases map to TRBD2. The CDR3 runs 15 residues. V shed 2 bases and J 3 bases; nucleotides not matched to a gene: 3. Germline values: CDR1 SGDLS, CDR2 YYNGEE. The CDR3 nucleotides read TGTGCCAGCAGCGTCCGACTAGCGGGAAAAGAGACCCAGTACTTC. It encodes CASSVRLAGKETQYF.

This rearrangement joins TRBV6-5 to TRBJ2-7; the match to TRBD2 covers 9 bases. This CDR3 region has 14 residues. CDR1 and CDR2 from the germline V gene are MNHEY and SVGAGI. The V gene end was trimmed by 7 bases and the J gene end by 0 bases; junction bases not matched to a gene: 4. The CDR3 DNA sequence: TGTGCCAGCACTATAGCGGGAGCCTCCTACGAGCAGTACTTC. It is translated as CASTIAGASYEQYF.

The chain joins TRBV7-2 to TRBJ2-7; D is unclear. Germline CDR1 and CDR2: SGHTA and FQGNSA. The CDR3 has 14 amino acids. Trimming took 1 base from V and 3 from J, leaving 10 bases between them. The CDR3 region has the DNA TGTACCAGCAGCTTAGGACCCAACAGCTACGAGCAGTACTTC. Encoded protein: CTSSLGPNSYEQYF.

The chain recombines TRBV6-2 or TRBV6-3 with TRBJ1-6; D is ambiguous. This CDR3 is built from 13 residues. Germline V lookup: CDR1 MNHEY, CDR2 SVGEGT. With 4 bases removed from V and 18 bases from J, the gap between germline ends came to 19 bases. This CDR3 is CASSSHSSGRTHF. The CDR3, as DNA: TGTGCCAGCAGTTCCCATTCAAGCGGGCGAACCCACTTT.

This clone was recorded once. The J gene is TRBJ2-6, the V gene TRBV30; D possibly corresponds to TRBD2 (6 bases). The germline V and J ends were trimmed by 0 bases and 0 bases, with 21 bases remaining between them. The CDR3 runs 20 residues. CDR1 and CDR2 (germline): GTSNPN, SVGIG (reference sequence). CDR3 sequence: CAWSVRLGVAASSGANVLTF. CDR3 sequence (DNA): TGTGCCTGGAGTGTACGGCTCGGGGTAGCGGCTTCCTCTGGGGCCAACGTCCTGACTTTC.

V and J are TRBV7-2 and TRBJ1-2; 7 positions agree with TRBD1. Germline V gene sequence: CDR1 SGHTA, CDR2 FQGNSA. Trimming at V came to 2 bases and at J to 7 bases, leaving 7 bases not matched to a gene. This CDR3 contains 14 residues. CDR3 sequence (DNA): TGTGCCAGCAGCTTAAGTCGCACAGGGGTTGGCTACACCTTC. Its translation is CASSLSRTGVGYTF.

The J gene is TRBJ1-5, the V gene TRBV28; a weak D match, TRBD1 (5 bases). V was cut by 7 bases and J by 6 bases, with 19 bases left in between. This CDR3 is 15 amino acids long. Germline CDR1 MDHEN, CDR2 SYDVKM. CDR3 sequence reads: CASTLLGGEVQPQHF. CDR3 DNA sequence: TGTGCCAGCACCCTCTTGGGGGGTGAAGTTCAGCCCCAGCATTTT.